This T cell receptor (beta chain) was recorded in a study of T cell repertoires in cytomegalovirus infection. In TCRdb, the reads were re-called with MiXCR into one record per CDR3 protein. The repertoire consists of 200,000 to 300,000 distinct CDR3 sequences, with roughly 9% occurring once and the leading ten covering roughly 16%. In its sample, this clonotype was seen many times. Trimming cost V 3 bases and J 8 bases; bases outside gene matches: 12. The germline V gene has CDR1 SQVTM and CDR2 ANQGSEA. The CDR3 has 14 residues. The chain employs TRBV29-1 and TRBJ1-2; 7 positions match TRBD1. The TCR was taken from a human donor in good health (CMV status not recorded). Some clones in this sample may be carry-over from other donors' samples. Sequences were obtained from PBMCs. The CDR3 sequence is CSVDGRGRFGGYTF. CDR3 DNA: TGCAGCGTTGACGGGAGGGGGCGCTTTGGGGGCTACACCTTC.